Here is one T cell receptor beta chain with its context. Its specificity is not known. Replicate PCRs for unsorted PBMC used around 280 ng DNA (roughly 29,000 T cell genomes). In the original workflow: Junction-only immunoSEQ data arrived without quality scores, meaning filtering differed. Data came from immunoSEQ multiplex PCR; TCRdb stores just in-frame clones and leaves some out. Clone size and V and J calls were adopted from that table, with D and trimming inferred from the DNA. The sample shows roughly 510,000 clones, almost 80% of them seen only once. The CDR3 runs 15 residues. The ends were cut back, 0 bases at V and 4 bases at J, with 13 bases in the middle. The V gene's germline CDR1 is GTSNPN and CDR2 SVGIG (reference sequence). This sample was taken from a study of shared clonotypes between healthy human individuals. Findings and limits, study-wide: The study drew on few donors, limiting represented genetic and exposure-history diversity.

This TCR was sampled from a woman aged 40 to 50 in good health. Some clones in this sample may be carry-over from other donors' samples. The chain employs TRBV30 and TRBJ2-1, with D unclear. Material for sequencing was PBMCs. The CDR3 is CAWSVYRKQYNEQFF. Written as DNA, the CDR3 is TGTGCCTGGAGTGTCTACAGAAAGCAATACAATGAGCAGTTCTTC.